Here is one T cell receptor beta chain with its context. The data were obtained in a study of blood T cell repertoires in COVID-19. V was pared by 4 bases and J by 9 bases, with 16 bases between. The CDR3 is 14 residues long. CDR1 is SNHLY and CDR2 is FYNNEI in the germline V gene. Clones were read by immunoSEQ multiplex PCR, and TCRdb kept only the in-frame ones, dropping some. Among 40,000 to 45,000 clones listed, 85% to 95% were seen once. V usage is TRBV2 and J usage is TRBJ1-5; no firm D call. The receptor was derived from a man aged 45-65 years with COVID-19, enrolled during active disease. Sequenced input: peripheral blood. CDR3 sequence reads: CASSVEGDLTPQHF. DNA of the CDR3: TGTGCCAGCAGTGTTGAAGGAGATCTTACGCCCCAGCATTTT.